The entry below gives a single T cell receptor beta chain sequence along with its context. Its specificity is not known. These data originate in a study of T cells expressing NK-cell markers. From germline, CDR1 is SQVTM and CDR2 ANQGSEA. The CDR3 totals 12 residues. Scientists made TCR beta cDNA using 5'RACE template switching with UMIs. TCRdb reprocessed the 5' RACE reads and reports one entry per CDR3 protein, with no DNA. Its table records fewer than 400,000 distinct CDR3 sequences. Study outcomes and limitations: Top CD8+ clonotypes included the dominant CD3+CD56+NKG2C+ clonotypes in several donors.

This receptor was obtained from a woman aged 50 to 65 in good health. The specimen sequenced was blood T cells: a sorted CD56 or NKG2C T cell subset, CD4+ or CD8+ T cells, or bulk PBMC T cells (not recorded which). This rearrangement joins TRBV29-1 to TRBJ2-1. The CDR3 here is CSVESRYNEQFF.